One and the same sample provided the 28 T cell receptor beta chains below, sequenced in a study of OX40 agonist ivuxolimab in advanced cancers. Sequencing was performed with immunoSEQ multiplex PCR; in TCRdb, only in-frame clones are kept and a portion is missing. The sample yields around 21,000 clones, more than 70% seen once. The source was CD4+ or CD8+ T cells sorted from blood, collected in a trial of the OX40 agonist ivuxolimab. The receptors originated from an adult with an advanced solid tumor such as melanoma, head and neck, liver or kidney cancer.

This CDR3 is CASSLSSNTGELFF. For the CDR3, the DNA is TGTGCCAGCAGTTTATCGTCTAACACCGGGGAGCTGTTTTTT. The J gene is TRBJ2-2, the V gene TRBV27; D gene unclear. With 0 bases removed from V and 2 bases from J, the gap between germline ends came to 4 bases. The CDR3 runs to 14 residues. Germline assignment: CDR1 MNHEY and CDR2 SMNVEV (reference sequence).

CDR3 amino acids: CAITERNTGELFF. Written as DNA, the CDR3 is TGTGCCATCACAGAACGGAACACCGGGGAGCTGTTTTTT. The chain employs TRBV10-3 and TRBJ2-2; no reliable D call. The CDR3 sequence is 13 residues long. With 7 bases removed from V and 1 base from J, the gap between germline ends came to 7 bases. CDR1 is ENHRY, CDR2 SYGVKD, per germline.

This clone has a handful of counts. CDR3 region: CASSLAWGPGYEQYF. Here the CDR3 DNA reads TGCGCCAGCAGCTTGGCTTGGGGTCCCGGCTACGAGCAGTACTTC. The chain couples TRBV5-1 to TRBJ2-7; D not resolved. V gave up 0 bases and J gave up 3 bases, with 13 bases separating them. Germline CDR1 SGHRS, CDR2 YFSETQ. The CDR3 consists of 15 residues.

The rearrangement joins TRBV5-1 to TRBJ2-1; TRBD1 matches at 7 bases. The V gene's germline CDR1 is SGHRS and CDR2 YFSETQ. The V gene end was trimmed by 0 bases and the J gene end by 7 bases; junction bases not matched to a gene: 7. CDR3 length equals 15 residues. The CDR3 loop reads CASSLGGGAGNEQFF. The DNA of the CDR3 is TGCGCCAGCAGCTTGGGAGGGGGCGCCGGAAATGAGCAGTTCTTC.

This clone counts as medium-sized. The chain couples TRBV4-1 to TRBJ2-3, with 11 bases that match TRBD1. J gave up 6 bases and V 1 base, and 9 bases lay outside the gene matches. Germline lookup yields CDR1 MGHRA and CDR2 YSYEKL. The CDR3 has 17 residues. Written as DNA, the CDR3 is TGCGCCAGCAGCCAAGCCACCGGGACAGGGGGTCGCGATACGCAGTATTTT. It encodes CASSQATGTGGRDTQYF.

CDR3 in amino acids: CASSSGLAGEQFF. The CDR3 nucleotides read TGTGCCAGCAGTTCTGGACTAGCCGGTGAGCAGTTCTTC. The V and J genes are TRBV6-1 and TRBJ2-1; 8 nucleotides match TRBD2. Germline lookup yields CDR1 MNHNS and CDR2 SASEGT. The CDR3 contains 13 residues. Trimming cost V 5 bases and J 9 bases; bases outside gene matches: 6.

The chain has TRBV9 and TRBJ2-5; D possibly corresponds to TRBD2 (6 bases). The CDR3 has 15 residues. Germline CDR1 SGDLS, CDR2 YYNGEE. Trimming took 6 bases from V and 2 from J, leaving 17 bases between them. The CDR3 sequence: CASNPSGTAQETQYF. Here the CDR3 DNA reads TGTGCCAGCAATCCCTCTGGGACTGCACAAGAGACCCAGTACTTC.

This clone turned up a few times. The chain recombines TRBV7-8 with TRBJ1-2, with D possibly matching TRBD1 (5 bases). V was cut by 4 bases and J by 1 base, with 13 bases left in between. The CDR3 is 15 residues long. CDR1 and CDR2 (germline): SGHVS, FQNEAQ. CDR3 loop: CASSSSGGLNYGYTF. In DNA form, the CDR3 reads TGTGCCAGCAGCTCATCCGGGGGTCTTAACTATGGCTACACCTTC.

This clone has a single count. This rearrangement joins TRBV30 to TRBJ2-7, with 7 bases that match TRBD1. The germline CDR1 and CDR2 sequences are GTSNPN and SVGIG (reference sequence). J lost 3 bases, V lost 5 bases, and 4 bases had no gene match. The CDR3 consists of 12 residues. The CDR3 DNA reads TGTGCCTGGGCAAGGGACAGCTACGAGCAGTACTTC. Amino acid sequence: CAWARDSYEQYF.

The V gene is TRBV6-5, the J gene TRBJ2-7; tentative D call: TRBD2 (6 bases). This CDR3 is built from 14 residues. The V and J ends lost 2 bases and 6 bases respectively, with 14 bases between them. The germline V gene encodes CDR1 MNHEY and CDR2 SVGAGI. CDR3 in amino acids: CASSYSPGGREQYF. CDR3 coding DNA: TGTGCCAGCAGTTACAGTCCCGGGGGTCGCGAGCAGTACTTC.

V is TRBV7-9 and J is TRBJ2-7, with D perhaps matching TRBD1 (5 bases). The germline V gene has CDR1 SEHNR and CDR2 FQNEAQ (reference sequence). This CDR3 spans 15 amino acids. V dropped 5 bases and J dropped 0 bases, with 14 bases sitting between them. The CDR3 loop is CASSHPQGSSYEQYF. Here the CDR3 DNA reads TGTGCCAGCAGCCACCCCCAGGGAAGCTCCTACGAGCAGTACTTC.

V is TRBV7-9 and J is TRBJ1-1; tentatively, D is TRBD1 (5 bases). Between the trimmed V and J ends, which lost 1 base and 6 bases, there was a span of 18 bases. Germline-derived CDR1 and CDR2 are SEHNR and FQNEAQ (reference sequence). The CDR3 length is 16 residues. CDR3 in DNA: TGTGCCAGCAGCTTAGTGCAGGGCGGGATACCGGCTGAAGCTTTCTTT. This sequence encodes CASSLVQGGIPAEAFF. Drawing the rest from reference TRBV7-9 and TRBJ1-1, the complete variable domain is DTGVSQNPRHKITKRGQNVTFRCDPISEHNRLYWYRQTLGQGPEFLTYFQNEAQLEKSRLLSDRFSAERPKGSFSTLEIQRTEQGDSAMYLCASSLVQGGIPAEAFFGQGTRLTVV.

The V call is TRBV5-6, the J call TRBJ2-7; 9 bases line up with TRBD2. J was trimmed by 7 bases and V by 4 bases; bases with no gene match: 9. CDR3 size: 14 residues. Germline V gives CDR1 SGHDT, CDR2 YYEEEE. CDR3 DNA: TGTGCCAGCAGCCCTCCGGGACTAGCAGGAGAGCAGTACTTC. It specifies CASSPPGLAGEQYF.

The chain is built from TRBV5-1 and TRBJ1-1, with a possible D match to TRBD1 (5 bases). Germline V gene lookup returns CDR1 SGHRS and CDR2 YFSETQ. V shed 4 bases and J shed 1 base, with 14 bases lying between them. The CDR3 length is 15 residues. The CDR3 loop reads CASSTGGGWNTEAFF. The CDR3, as DNA: TGCGCCAGCAGCACTGGTGGGGGATGGAACACTGAAGCTTTCTTT.

The rearrangement joins TRBV7-2 to TRBJ1-1; D remains ambiguous. This CDR3 contains 16 residues. Germline CDR1 reads SGHTA; CDR2 reads FQGNSA. Trimming shortened V by 7 bases and J by 8 bases, and 26 bases separated the two germline ends. The CDR3 here is CASTSSSPQSEREAFF. Here the CDR3 DNA reads TGTGCCAGCACAAGCTCCTCGCCACAGTCGGAAAGGGAAGCTTTCTTT.

With regard to this clone: Within the sample, other DNA sequences also encode this same CDR3. J is TRBJ2-1 and V is TRBV15; no reliable D call. In germline, CDR1 is LNHNV, CDR2 YYDKDF (reference sequence). This CDR3 contains 12 residues. V dropped 0 bases and J dropped 5 bases, with 2 bases sitting between them. The chain's CDR3 is CATSRDHNEQFF. Written as DNA, the CDR3 is TGTGCCACCAGCAGAGACCACAATGAGCAGTTCTTC.

The rearrangement uses TRBV11-1 and TRBJ2-2; 7 nucleotides agree with TRBD2. This CDR3 region has 17 residues. Per germline, CDR1 SGHAT and CDR2 FQDESV (reference sequence). V shed 5 bases, J shed 0 bases, and the junction held 9 bases outside the gene matches. The CDR3 loop is CASSVRTGLANTGELFF. CDR3 DNA sequence: TGTGCCAGCAGCGTACGCACCGGACTAGCGAACACCGGGGAGCTGTTTTTT.

This chain joins TRBV29-1 and TRBJ1-1, with D possibly being TRBD1 (6 bases). CDR1 is SQVTM and CDR2 is ANQGSEA in the germline V gene. The germline V and J ends were trimmed by 3 bases and 2 bases, with 13 bases remaining between them. There are 14 residues in the CDR3. The chain's CDR3 is CSVDPRGPNTEAFF. In DNA, the CDR3 is TGCAGCGTTGATCCCAGGGGCCCCAACACTGAAGCTTTCTTT.

V and J are TRBV11-2 and TRBJ2-2; TRBD1 might be the D (5 bases). This CDR3 contains 17 residues. Germline values: CDR1 SGHAT, CDR2 FQNNGV. Trimming shortened V by 5 bases and J by 3 bases, and 19 bases separated the two germline ends. CDR3 sequence (DNA): TGTGCCAGCAGCCCCAGGGTATACCGGAACCACACCGGGGAGCTGTTTTTT. Its translation is CASSPRVYRNHTGELFF.

This clone was detected a few times. The V call is TRBV9, the J call TRBJ1-5, with D possibly being TRBD1 (5 bases). Germline CDR1 is SGDLS and CDR2 is YYNGEE. The CDR3 contains 15 residues. V lost 0 bases and J lost 2, with 9 bases in between. The CDR3 is CASSVGGGGNQPQHF. Written as DNA, the CDR3 is TGTGCCAGCAGCGTAGGAGGAGGGGGCAATCAGCCCCAGCATTTT. Using reference TRBV9 and TRBJ1-5 for the parts outside the CDR3, the full variable domain is DSGVTQTPKHLITATGQRVTLRCSPRSGDLSVYWYQQSLDQGLQFLIQYYNGEERAKGNILERFSAQQFPDLHSELNLSSLELGDSALYFCASSVGGGGNQPQHFGDGTRLSIL.

V gene TRBV27 combines with J gene TRBJ1-4, with 9 bases identical to TRBD1. The CDR3 is made up of 14 amino acids. V lost 7 bases, J lost 10 bases, and 10 bases stayed unmatched. Germline assignment: CDR1 MNHEY and CDR2 SMNVEV (reference sequence). CDR3 sequence: CASTSGTGRGKLFF. As DNA, the CDR3 is TGTGCCAGCACCTCCGGGACAGGGCGGGGAAAACTGTTTTTT.

This clone was detected only a few times. An end of the junction differs from the germline gene, which may be a read error. The chain has TRBV7-9 and TRBJ1-5, with D uncertain. The germline V gene encodes CDR1 SEHNR and CDR2 FQNEAQ (reference sequence). The length of the CDR3 is 12 residues. Written as DNA, the CDR3 is TGTGCCAGTAGCTTAGGGAGTCAGCCCCAGCATTTT. Amino acid sequence: CASSLGSQPQHF.

The chain employs TRBV10-1 and TRBJ1-1; the D gene is possibly TRBD1 (6 bases). CDR3 length: 13 residues. The V and J ends lost 3 bases and 5 bases respectively, with 10 bases between them. Germline-derived CDR1 and CDR2 are WNHNN and SYGVQD (reference sequence). CDR3 amino acids: CASSERRGTEAFF. The CDR3 DNA reads as TGCGCCAGCAGTGAAAGGAGGGGGACTGAAGCTTTCTTT.

With regard to this clone: The junction does not match germline at one end; this may be a read error. J is TRBJ2-7 and V is TRBV5-3; D is ambiguous. TRBV5-3 is placed among ORFs of uncertain function. CDR3 length: 14 amino acids. The CDR3 reads CASSSDGSVYEQYF. CDR3 bases: TGTGCCAGCAGCTCCGACGGGTCCGTCTACGAGCAGTACTTC.

This clone is medium-sized. The rearrangement uses TRBV6-1 and TRBJ1-5, with D uncertain. CDR1 is MNHNS, CDR2 SASEGT, per germline. Between the trimmed V and J ends, which lost 6 bases and 6 bases, there was a span of 18 bases. This CDR3 has 15 residues. CDR3 in DNA: TGTGCCAGCAGGACCTCGGGTCTACGAGGTCAGCCCCAGCATTTT. Translating it yields CASRTSGLRGQPQHF.

This chain connects TRBV28 to TRBJ1-5; no clear D gene. The germline V gene has CDR1 MDHEN and CDR2 SYDVKM. This CDR3 comprises 16 residues. Trimming took 10 bases from V and 5 from J, leaving 24 bases between them. The CDR3 spells CATQALLGAVYQPQHF. The CDR3 region has the DNA TGTGCCACCCAAGCCCTTCTGGGCGCCGTATATCAGCCCCAGCATTTT.

The gene calls are TRBV27 and TRBJ2-1; a possible D gene is TRBD2 (5 bases). The V end was cut by 2 bases, the J end by 8 bases, with 7 bases between. The CDR3 loop spans 12 amino acids. The germline V gene has CDR1 MNHEY and CDR2 SMNVEV (reference sequence). CDR3 DNA sequence: TGTGCCAGCAGTTTAGGGAGCGATGAGCAGTTCTTC. It yields the protein CASSLGSDEQFF.

CDR3 nucleotides: TGTGCCAGCAGTGACGTCCCCCCCTCCTACGAGCAGTACTTC. Its translation is CASSDVPPSYEQYF. The genes are TRBV28 and TRBJ2-5; the D is unclear. Matching the DNA end better, TRBJ2-7 makes the J call doubtful. The CDR3 runs 14 residues. CDR1 is MDHEN and CDR2 is SYDVKM in the germline V gene.